These 21 T cell receptor beta chains share one sample of origin, sequenced in a study of T-cell reconstitution after alpha-beta-depleted transplantation in children. Researchers prepared the TCRbeta library using unique molecular identifiers, the study reports. TCRdb recomputed calls from the PCR reads with MiXCR, one row per CDR3 protein. The sample records hundreds of thousands of distinct CDR3 sequences, 15% to 20% being singletons. The source material was PBMCs, mostly from graft donor cells, sampled 360 days after TCRalphabeta/CD19-depleted stem cell transplant. The receptor set was obtained from a boy less than two years old who had a stem cell transplant for Wiskott-Aldrich syndrome, so the T cells may come from the graft donor.

This clonotype was picked up a small number of times. The V gene is TRBV6-5, the J gene TRBJ2-7, with D perhaps TRBD1 or TRBD2 (5 bases each). The CDR3 runs 15 residues. Trimming took 6 bases from V and 5 from J, leaving 20 bases between them. Germline CDR1 and CDR2: MNHEY and SVGAGI. The CDR3 sequence: CASRKRDPGFDEQYF. The CDR3 DNA follows: TGTGCCAGCAGAAAACGGGACCCCGGTTTTGACGAGCAGTACTTC.

The sample holds a few counts of this clonotype. V is TRBV5-1 and J is TRBJ2-6; 7 bases align to TRBD1. CDR1 SGHRS and CDR2 YFSETQ come from the germline V gene. The CDR3 runs to 21 residues. Trimming cost V 1 base and J 0 bases; bases outside gene matches: 16. DNA of the CDR3: TGCGCCAGCAGCTTGAGGTGGATCGCCGGGACAGAAACCTCTGGGGCCAACGTCCTGACTTTC. Translating it yields CASSLRWIAGTETSGANVLTF.

This chain joins TRBV5-4 and TRBJ1-1; possibly TRBD1 for D (6 bases). Germline loops: CDR1 SGHNT, CDR2 YYREEE (reference sequence). The length of the CDR3 is 13 residues. V lost 4 bases, J lost 11 bases, and 18 bases lay in between. This chain's CDR3 is CASSTGTSWEAFF. As DNA, the CDR3 is TGTGCCAGCAGCACAGGGACCTCCTGGGAGGCTTTCTTT.

This chain connects TRBV5-1 to TRBJ2-1; D gene unclear. Looked up from germline, CDR1 is SGHRS and CDR2 is YFSETQ. This CDR3 is built from 15 residues. The ends were cut back, 0 bases at V and 4 bases at J, with 11 bases in the middle. CDR3 amino acids: CASSLGPINYNEQFF. Here the CDR3 DNA reads TGCGCCAGCAGCTTGGGGCCGATTAATTACAATGAGCAGTTCTTC.

J is TRBJ2-3 and V is TRBV29-1; the match to TRBD2 covers 11 bases. This CDR3 contains 16 residues. Germline V gene data show CDR1 as SQVTM and CDR2 as ANQGSEA. J gave up 2 bases and V 4 bases, and 8 bases lay outside the gene matches. CDR3 loop: CSVAGRTSGYTDTQYF. The CDR3 DNA follows: TGCAGCGTTGCCGGGAGGACTAGCGGGTACACAGATACGCAGTATTTT.

V and J are TRBV29-1 and TRBJ2-1, with D possibly called TRBD1 or TRBD2 (5 bases each). The CDR3 extends over 13 amino acids. Trimming left V 7 bases short and J 9 bases short, with 19 bases between. Germline V gene data show CDR1 as SQVTM and CDR2 as ANQGSEA. This CDR3 is CSGRDPPNGEQFF. The CDR3 nucleotides are TGCAGCGGTCGGGACCCTCCGAATGGTGAGCAGTTCTTC.

The J gene is TRBJ1-2, the V gene TRBV5-1, with TRBD1 matching over 8 bases. The CDR3 extends over 15 amino acids. Germline loops: CDR1 SGHRS, CDR2 YFSETQ. With V trimmed by 0 bases and J by 1 base, 2 bases remained unmatched. The DNA of the CDR3 is TGCGCCAGCAGCTTGGGGGACAGGATTAACTATGGCTACACCTTC. As protein: CASSLGDRINYGYTF.

The chain joins TRBV12-3 or TRBV12-4 to TRBJ2-3; TRBD1 matches 8 bases. The CDR3 is 16 amino acids. The V gene end was trimmed by 0 bases and the J gene end by 3 bases; junction bases not matched to a gene: 5. CDR3 DNA: TGTGCCAGCAGTTTAGCCATGACAGGGGAGACAGATACGCAGTATTTT. It encodes CASSLAMTGETDTQYF.

This clonotype was seen more than once but under ten times. This sequence joins TRBV12-3 or TRBV12-4 and TRBJ2-5, with a weak D call TRBD2 (6 bases). The CDR3 covers 14 residues. Trimming cost V 3 bases and J 4 bases, with 12 bases left between them. CDR3 in amino acids: CASSLGLRRETQYF. The CDR3 nucleotides read TGTGCCAGCAGTTTGGGACTGAGGCGAGAGACCCAGTACTTC.

The chain has TRBV4-1 and TRBJ1-5; 7 nucleotides line up with TRBD1. Germline trimming cut 1 base from V and 0 bases from J; bases unmatched to any gene: 15. CDR3 length equals 20 residues. Germline V lookup: CDR1 MGHRA, CDR2 YSYEKL. The CDR3 region has the DNA TGCGCCAGCAGCCAAGGAGTCCTGCGACAGGGACGTTATAGCAATCAGCCCCAGCATTTT. Its translation: CASSQGVLRQGRYSNQPQHF.

This clonotype came up a few times. In DNA form, the CDR3 reads TGCGCCAGCAGCCAAGATGTGCAAGGGTGGGGGAACTACTACGAGCAGTACTTC. Residues: CASSQDVQGWGNYYEQYF. The V gene is TRBV4-1, the J gene TRBJ2-7; D is possibly TRBD1 or TRBD2 (5 bases each). Per the germline V gene, CDR1 is MGHRA and CDR2 is YSYEKL. The CDR3 runs 18 residues. Trimming left V 0 bases short and J 3 bases short, with 21 bases between.

This chain links TRBV16 with TRBJ2-7; 7 bases align to TRBD1. The CDR3 runs 15 residues. V gave up 2 bases and J gave up 3 bases; unmatched junction bases: 7. Germline values: CDR1 KGHSY, CDR2 FQNENV. Here the CDR3 reads CASSQSRGLSYEQYF. As DNA, the CDR3 is TGTGCCAGCAGCCAAAGCAGGGGGTTGAGCTACGAGCAGTACTTC. Variable domain in full (rest from reference TRBV16 and TRBJ2-7): GEEVAQTPKHLVRGEGQKAKLYCAPIKGHSYVFWYQQVLKNEFKFLISFQNENVFDETGMPKERFSAKCLPNSPCSLEIQATKLEDSAVYFCASSQSRGLSYEQYFGPGTRLTVT.

This clonotype was observed a handful of times. The chain links TRBV7-2 to TRBJ1-6, with TRBD1 as a possible D gene (6 bases). CDR3 length: 16 amino acids. In germline, CDR1 is SGHTA, CDR2 FQGNSA. V lost 4 bases to trimming and J lost 7 bases, with 17 bases between them. The CDR3, as DNA: TGTGCCAGCAGCTCAGGGTGGGGGCTTGGCAATTCACCCCTCCACTTT. This encodes CASSSGWGLGNSPLHF.

This clonotype has a handful of counts. The CDR3 DNA reads as TGTGCCAGCAAATGGACTAGAACCCCCTACAATGAGCAGTTCTTC. It encodes CASKWTRTPYNEQFF. The chain couples TRBV12-3 or TRBV12-4 to TRBJ2-1; 7 nucleotides line up with TRBD2. Trimming at V came to 7 bases and at J to 2 bases, leaving 8 bases not matched to a gene. There are 15 residues in the CDR3.

The CDR3 bases are TGCGCCAGCAGCTTACCAGCGGGAGCCAACAATGAGCAGTTCTTC. It encodes CASSLPAGANNEQFF. The chain carries TRBV5-1 and TRBJ2-1; 8 bases agree with TRBD2. V lost 2 bases and J lost 5; bases outside the gene matches: 6. The CDR3 is 15 residues long. CDR1 SGHRS and CDR2 YFSETQ come from the germline V gene.

V is TRBV2 and J is TRBJ1-6, with D perhaps TRBD1 (6 bases). In germline, CDR1 is SNHLY, CDR2 FYNNEI. This CDR3 is built from 14 residues. Between the trimmed V and J ends, which lost 7 bases and 0 bases, there was a span of 7 bases. The CDR3: CASKGDSYNSPLHF. The CDR3 DNA reads as TGTGCCAGCAAGGGGGACTCCTATAATTCACCCCTCCACTTT.

The CDR3 nucleotides read TGCAGTGCTCCCCGGACAGGGAAAGGCACCGGGGAGCTGTTTTTT. Residues: CSAPRTGKGTGELFF. The V call is TRBV20-1, the J call TRBJ2-2; 8 bases agree with TRBD1. Trimming removed 5 bases from V and 4 bases from J; junction bases left unmatched: 9. Germline V gene lookup returns CDR1 DFQATT and CDR2 SNEGSKA (reference sequence). The CDR3 totals 15 residues.

This clonotype has just a few counts. This chain joins TRBV10-3 and TRBJ2-4; possibly TRBD2 for D (7 bases). The CDR3 contains 16 residues. CDR1 and CDR2 (germline): ENHRY, SYGVKD. Trimming shortened V by 0 bases and J by 7 bases, and 16 bases separated the two germline ends. The CDR3 sequence: CAISESGRGARNIQYF. In DNA form, the CDR3 reads TGTGCCATCAGTGAGTCGGGTCGGGGGGCGCGGAACATTCAGTACTTC.

V and J are TRBV10-1 and TRBJ2-5; tentatively, D is TRBD1 or TRBD2 (5 bases each). V lost 3 bases to trimming and J lost 7 bases, with 12 bases between them. This CDR3 is built from 13 residues. Germline V gives CDR1 WNHNN, CDR2 SYGVQD (reference sequence). The CDR3 coding sequence is TGCGCCAGCAGTGAAGCAGGGAGCGGGACCCAGTACTTC. It codes for CASSEAGSGTQYF.

This clonotype was seen more than once but under ten times. This sequence joins TRBV6-5 and TRBJ1-2; D not certain. V was shortened by 2 bases and J by 6 bases, with 16 bases between the two germline ends. The CDR3 extends over 15 amino acids. From germline, CDR1 is MNHEY and CDR2 SVGAGI. CDR3 nucleotide sequence: TGTGCCAGCAGTTACCTCGGAACACGGGCGGATGGCTACACCTTC. Encoded protein: CASSYLGTRADGYTF.

In its sample, this clonotype was seen a few times. The genes are TRBV16 and TRBJ1-5; D unclear. The CDR3 length is 13 residues. The ends were cut back, 3 bases at V and 11 bases at J, with 14 bases in the middle. The germline V gene has CDR1 KGHSY and CDR2 FQNENV. CDR3 DNA: TGTGCCAGCAGCCAGACGGCTGTCGAGGCCCAGCATTTT. Translation gives CASSQTAVEAQHF. Using reference TRBV16 and TRBJ1-5 for the parts outside the CDR3, the full variable domain is GEEVAQTPKHLVRGEGQKAKLYCAPIKGHSYVFWYQQVLKNEFKFLISFQNENVFDETGMPKERFSAKCLPNSPCSLEIQATKLEDSAVYFCASSQTAVEAQHFGDGTRLSIL.